The subject of this entry is one T cell receptor (beta chain). Primers included in the PCR were 60 Vbeta and 13 Jbeta primers. Produced via immunoSEQ multiplex PCR; TCRdb's table is partial and in-frame only. In the table there are some 130,000 clones, less than 80% of which are singletons. These data come from a study of cytomegalovirus exposure and HLA in healthy donors. This CDR3 comprises 12 residues. The V end was cut by 4 bases, the J end by 7 bases, with 11 bases between. CDR1 is SQVTM and CDR2 is ANQGSEA in the germline V gene. The sample was PBMCs. The clonotype originates from a man aged 40-49 years in good health and CMV-seropositive. The J gene is TRBJ2-1, the V gene TRBV29-1; TRBD2 is a possible D gene (6 bases). CDR3 sequence reads: CSVGGGGNEQFF. CDR3 nucleotides: TGCAGCGTTGGGGGTGGGGGGAATGAGCAGTTCTTC.